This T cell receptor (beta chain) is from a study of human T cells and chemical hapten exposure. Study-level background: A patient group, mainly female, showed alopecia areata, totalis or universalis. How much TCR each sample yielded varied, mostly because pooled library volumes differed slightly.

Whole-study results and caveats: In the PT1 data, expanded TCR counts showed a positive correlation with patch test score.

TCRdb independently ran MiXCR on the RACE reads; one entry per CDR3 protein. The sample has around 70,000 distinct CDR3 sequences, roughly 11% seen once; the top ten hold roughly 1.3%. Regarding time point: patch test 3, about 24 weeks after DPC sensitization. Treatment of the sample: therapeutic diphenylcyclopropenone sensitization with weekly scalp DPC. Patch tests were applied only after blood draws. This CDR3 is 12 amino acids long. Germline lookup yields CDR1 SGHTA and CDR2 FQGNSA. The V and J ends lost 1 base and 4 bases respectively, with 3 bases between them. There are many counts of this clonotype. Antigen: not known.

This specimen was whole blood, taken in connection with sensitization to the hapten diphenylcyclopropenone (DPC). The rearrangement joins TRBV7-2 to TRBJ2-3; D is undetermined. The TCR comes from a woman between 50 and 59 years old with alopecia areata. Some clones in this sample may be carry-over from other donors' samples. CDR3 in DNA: TGTGCCAGCAGCTTAGACTCAGATACGCAGTATTTT. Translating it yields CASSLDSDTQYF.